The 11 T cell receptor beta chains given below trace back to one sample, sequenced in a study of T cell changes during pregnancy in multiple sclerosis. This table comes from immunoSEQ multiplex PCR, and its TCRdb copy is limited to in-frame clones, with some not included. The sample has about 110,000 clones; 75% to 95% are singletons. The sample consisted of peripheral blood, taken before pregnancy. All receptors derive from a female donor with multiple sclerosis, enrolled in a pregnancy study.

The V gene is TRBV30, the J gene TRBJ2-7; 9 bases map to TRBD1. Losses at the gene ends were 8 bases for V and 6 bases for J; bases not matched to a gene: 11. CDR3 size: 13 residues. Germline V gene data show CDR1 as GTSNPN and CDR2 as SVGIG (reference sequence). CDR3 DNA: TGTGCCATCTCCGGGACAGGGTTTCCCGAGCAGTACTTC. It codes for CAISGTGFPEQYF.

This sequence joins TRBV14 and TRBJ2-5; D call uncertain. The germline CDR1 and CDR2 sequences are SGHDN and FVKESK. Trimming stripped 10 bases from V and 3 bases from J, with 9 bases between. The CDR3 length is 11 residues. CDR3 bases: TGTGCCAATCCGAGAGAAGAGACCCAGTACTTC. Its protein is CANPREETQYF.

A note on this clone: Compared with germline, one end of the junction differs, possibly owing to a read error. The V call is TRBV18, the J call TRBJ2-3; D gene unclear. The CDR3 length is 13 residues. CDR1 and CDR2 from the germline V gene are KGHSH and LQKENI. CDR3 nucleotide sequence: TGTGCCAGCTCACCCCTAAGCACGGATACGCAGTATTTT. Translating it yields CASSPLSTDTQYF.

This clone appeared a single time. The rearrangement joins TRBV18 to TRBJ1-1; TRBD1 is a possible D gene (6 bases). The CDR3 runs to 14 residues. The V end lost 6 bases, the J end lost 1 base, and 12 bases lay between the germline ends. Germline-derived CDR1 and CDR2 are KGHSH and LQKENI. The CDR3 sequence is CASSRGAANTEAFF. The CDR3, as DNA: TGTGCCAGCTCCCGGGGGGCCGCGAACACTGAAGCTTTCTTT.

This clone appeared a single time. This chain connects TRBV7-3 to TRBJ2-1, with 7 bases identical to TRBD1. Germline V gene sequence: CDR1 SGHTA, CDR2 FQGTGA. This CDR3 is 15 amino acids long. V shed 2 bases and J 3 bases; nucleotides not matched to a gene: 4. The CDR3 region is CASSLSAGGYNEQFF. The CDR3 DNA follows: TGTGCCAGCAGCTTATCGGCAGGGGGCTACAATGAGCAGTTCTTC. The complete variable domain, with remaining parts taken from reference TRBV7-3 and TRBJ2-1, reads GAGVSQTPSNKVTEKGKYVELRCDPISGHTALYWYRQSLGQGPEFLIYFQGTGAADDSGLPNDRFFAVRPEGSVSTLKIQRTERGDSAVYLCASSLSAGGYNEQFFGPGTRLTVL.

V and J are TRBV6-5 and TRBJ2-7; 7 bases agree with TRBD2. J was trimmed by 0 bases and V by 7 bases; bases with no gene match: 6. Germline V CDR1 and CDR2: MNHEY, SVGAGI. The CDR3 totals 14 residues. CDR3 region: CASMRAGSSYEQYF. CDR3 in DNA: TGTGCCAGCATGAGAGCGGGAAGCTCCTACGAGCAGTACTTC.

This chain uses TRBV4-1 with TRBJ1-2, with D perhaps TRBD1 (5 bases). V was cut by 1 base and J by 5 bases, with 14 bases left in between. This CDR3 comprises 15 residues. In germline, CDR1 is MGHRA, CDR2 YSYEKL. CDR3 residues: CASSQASQGGYGYTF. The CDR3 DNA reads TGCGCCAGCAGCCAAGCGTCTCAGGGAGGGTATGGCTACACCTTC.

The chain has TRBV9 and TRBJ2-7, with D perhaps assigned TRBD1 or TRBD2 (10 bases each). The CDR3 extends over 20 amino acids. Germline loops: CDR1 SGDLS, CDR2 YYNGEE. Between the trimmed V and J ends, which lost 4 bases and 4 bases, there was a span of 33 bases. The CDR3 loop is CASSPWTGGIGAGGRYEQYF. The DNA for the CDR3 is TGTGCCAGCAGCCCGTGGACAGGGGGTATAGGAGCGGGAGGGCGGTACGAGCAGTACTTC. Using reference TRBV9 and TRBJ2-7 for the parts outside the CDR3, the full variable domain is DSGVTQTPKHLITATGQRVTLRCSPRSGDLSVYWYQQSLDQGLQFLIQYYNGEERAKGNILERFSAQQFPDLHSELNLSSLELGDSALYFCASSPWTGGIGAGGRYEQYFGPGTRLTVT.

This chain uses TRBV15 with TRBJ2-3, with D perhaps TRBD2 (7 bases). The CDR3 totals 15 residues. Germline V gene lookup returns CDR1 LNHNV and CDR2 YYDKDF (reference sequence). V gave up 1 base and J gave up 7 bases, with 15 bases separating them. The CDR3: CATSRVGGGPNTQYF. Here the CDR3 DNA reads TGTGCCACCAGCAGAGTTGGGGGGGGGCCGAATACGCAGTATTTT.

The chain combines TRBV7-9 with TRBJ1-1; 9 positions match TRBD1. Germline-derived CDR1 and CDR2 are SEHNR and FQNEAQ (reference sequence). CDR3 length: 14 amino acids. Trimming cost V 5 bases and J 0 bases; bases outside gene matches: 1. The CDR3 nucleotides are TGTGCCAGCAGCCGGACAGGGGTGAACACTGAAGCTTTCTTT. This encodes CASSRTGVNTEAFF.

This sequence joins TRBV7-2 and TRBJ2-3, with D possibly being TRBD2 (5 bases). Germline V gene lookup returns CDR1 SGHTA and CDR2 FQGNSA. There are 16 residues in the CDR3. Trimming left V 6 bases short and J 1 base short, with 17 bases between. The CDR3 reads CASRWGARLGTDTQYF. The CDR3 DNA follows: TGTGCCAGCAGGTGGGGAGCACGACTCGGCACAGATACGCAGTATTTT.